This is a list of T cell receptor beta chains from one sample in a study of neoadjuvant anti-PD-1 for oral cavity cancer. Clones were sequenced by immunoSEQ multiplex PCR, and TCRdb holds only the in-frame ones, with some missing. Here the sample spans about 68,000 clones, 80% to 90% being singletons. The source was PBMCs, collected after nivolumab (anti-PD-1) treatment. The receptors originated from a person between 40 and 80 years old with oral cavity squamous cell carcinoma. Both conserved end residues are part of each CDR3. D genes are given only for firm matches. Not all rows give a size; the values are once, few, many and, for expanded clones, a class.

clone_size: once
v_call: TRBV12-5
j_call: TRBJ1-1
d_call: TRBD1
cdr3_aa: CASGLEGARGTEAFF
cdr3_nt: TGTGCTAGTGGTTTGGAGGGGGCGAGGGGGACTGAAGCTTTCTTT

clone_size: -
v_call: TRBV7-9
j_call: TRBJ1-1
d_call: -
cdr3_aa: CASSNRGGTEAFF
cdr3_nt: TGTGCCAGCAGCAACCGGGGGGGCACTGAAGCTTTCTTT

clone_size: -
v_call: TRBV11-3
j_call: TRBJ2-3
d_call: TRBD1
cdr3_aa: CASSEQGTDTQYF
cdr3_nt: TGTGCCAGCAGCGAACAGGGGACAGATACGCAGTATTTT

clone_size: -
v_call: TRBV7-9
j_call: TRBJ1-3
d_call: TRBD1
cdr3_aa: CASTPDRVSGNTIYF
cdr3_nt: TGTGCCAGCACCCCGGACAGGGTGAGCGGAAACACCATATATTTT

clone_size: -
v_call: TRBV27
j_call: TRBJ2-1
d_call: -
cdr3_aa: CASSPPLGLYNEQFF
cdr3_nt: TGTGCCAGCAGTCCCCCGTTGGGGTTATACAATGAGCAGTTCTTC

clone_size: few
v_call: TRBV6-5
j_call: TRBJ2-3
d_call: -
cdr3_aa: CASHRTPDTQYF
cdr3_nt: TGTGCCAGCCACAGGACGCCAGATACGCAGTATTTT

clone_size: -
v_call: TRBV9
j_call: TRBJ2-3
d_call: -
cdr3_aa: CASSPSGSTDTQYF
cdr3_nt: TGTGCCAGCAGTCCCAGCGGGAGCACAGATACGCAGTATTTT

clone_size: few
v_call: TRBV28
j_call: TRBJ2-7
d_call: TRBD2
cdr3_aa: CASSSPILAGFGYEQYF
cdr3_nt: TGTGCCAGCAGTTCCCCGATCCTAGCGGGATTCGGCTACGAGCAGTACTTC

clone_size: once
v_call: TRBV9
j_call: TRBJ2-5
d_call: -
cdr3_aa: CASSTRLRETQYF
cdr3_nt: TGTGCCAGCAGCACCCGACTTCGAGAGACCCAGTACTTC

clone_size: -
v_call: TRBV9
j_call: TRBJ1-1
d_call: -
cdr3_aa: CASSVDQILNTEAFF
cdr3_nt: TGTGCCAGCAGCGTAGATCAGATTCTGAACACTGAAGCTTTCTTT

clone_size: -
v_call: TRBV5-6
j_call: TRBJ1-5
d_call: -
cdr3_aa: CASSSQGPGNQPQHF
cdr3_nt: TGTGCCAGCAGCTCCCAGGGCCCGGGGAATCAGCCCCAGCATTTT

clone_size: -
v_call: TRBV11-2
j_call: TRBJ1-5
d_call: TRBD1
cdr3_aa: CASSSGQPDQPQHF
cdr3_nt: TGTGCCAGCAGCTCGGGACAGCCAGATCAGCCCCAGCATTTT

clone_size: -
v_call: TRBV7-9
j_call: TRBJ2-1
d_call: -
cdr3_aa: CASSLAGLGGVNEQFF
cdr3_nt: TGTGCCAGCAGCTTAGCGGGCCTAGGGGGAGTTAATGAGCAGTTCTTC

clone_size: -
v_call: TRBV19
j_call: TRBJ2-3
d_call: TRBD2
cdr3_aa: CASSIGASGSTDTQYF
cdr3_nt: TGTGCCAGTAGTATCGGCGCTAGCGGCAGCACAGATACGCAGTATTTT

clone_size: -
v_call: TRBV28
j_call: TRBJ2-1
d_call: -
cdr3_aa: CASRSFPEQFF
cdr3_nt: TGTGCCAGCCGCAGTTTCCCTGAGCAGTTCTTC

clone_size: -
v_call: TRBV9
j_call: TRBJ2-5
d_call: -
cdr3_aa: CASSNGGETQYF
cdr3_nt: TGTGCCAGCAGCAATGGGGGGGAGACCCAGTACTTC

clone_size: few
v_call: TRBV5-1
j_call: TRBJ2-7
d_call: -
cdr3_aa: CASSSEGGLYEQYF
cdr3_nt: TGCGCCAGCAGCTCTGAAGGCGGCCTCTACGAGCAGTACTTC

clone_size: -
v_call: TRBV9
j_call: TRBJ2-7
d_call: -
cdr3_aa: CASSPQTGNSYEQYF
cdr3_nt: TGTGCCAGCAGCCCCCAGACGGGAAACTCCTACGAGCAGTACTTC

clone_size: few
v_call: TRBV7-3
j_call: TRBJ2-7
d_call: TRBD2
cdr3_aa: CASPLDTSGSRYEQYF
cdr3_nt: TGTGCCAGCCCCCTAGACACTAGCGGGAGCCGGTATGAGCAGTACTTC

clone_size: -
v_call: TRBV19
j_call: TRBJ1-5
d_call: -
cdr3_aa: CASSDGQLNQPQHF
cdr3_nt: TGTGCCAGTAGTGACGGACAGTTAAATCAGCCCCAGCATTTT

clone_size: few
v_call: TRBV10-1
j_call: TRBJ2-1
d_call: -
cdr3_aa: CASSRPGAGSDEQFF
cdr3_nt: TGCGCCAGCAGTCGCCCCGGGGCTGGCAGCGATGAGCAGTTCTTC

clone_size: once
v_call: TRBV7-8
j_call: TRBJ1-5
d_call: -
cdr3_aa: CASSLTDGNSNQPQHF
cdr3_nt: TGTGCCAGCAGCCTAACAGATGGGAATAGCAATCAGCCCCAGCATTTT

clone_size: few
v_call: TRBV20-1
j_call: TRBJ2-7
d_call: -
cdr3_aa: CSALVGYEQYF
cdr3_nt: TGCAGTGCCCTGGTCGGCTACGAGCAGTACTTC

clone_size: -
v_call: TRBV7-8
j_call: TRBJ2-3
d_call: TRBD2
cdr3_aa: CASSFLTRGGEQYF
cdr3_nt: TGTGCCAGCAGCTTTTTAACACGGGGGGGAGAGCAGTATTTT

clone_size: -
v_call: TRBV6-6
j_call: TRBJ2-5
d_call: -
cdr3_aa: CASSTYWGSQETQYF
cdr3_nt: TGTGCCAGCAGCACCTACTGGGGCAGCCAAGAGACCCAGTACTTC

clone_size: -
v_call: TRBV30
j_call: TRBJ2-1
d_call: TRBD2
cdr3_aa: CAWRVAGYYNEQFF
cdr3_nt: TGTGCCTGGAGGGTAGCGGGCTACTACAATGAGCAGTTCTTC

clone_size: -
v_call: TRBV19
j_call: TRBJ1-5
d_call: -
cdr3_aa: CASSVQSYSNQPQHF
cdr3_nt: TGTGCCAGTAGTGTACAGAGCTATAGCAATCAGCCCCAGCATTTT

clone_size: -
v_call: TRBV28
j_call: TRBJ1-2
d_call: -
cdr3_aa: CASTIFFAGGYTF
cdr3_nt: TGTGCCAGCACCATATTTTTCGCGGGCGGCTACACCTTC

clone_size: -
v_call: TRBV5-1
j_call: TRBJ1-2
d_call: TRBD1
cdr3_aa: CASSLASTGHGYTF
cdr3_nt: TGCGCCAGCAGCTTGGCCTCGACAGGGCATGGCTACACCTTC

clone_size: -
v_call: TRBV5-1
j_call: TRBJ2-5
d_call: -
cdr3_aa: CASSLGRGGVETQYF
cdr3_nt: TGCGCCAGCAGCTTGGGCAGAGGGGGTGTAGAGACCCAGTACTTC

clone_size: -
v_call: TRBV19
j_call: TRBJ1-2
d_call: -
cdr3_aa: CASSIGLSNYGYTF
cdr3_nt: TGTGCCAGTAGTATTGGACTCTCTAACTATGGCTACACCTTC

clone_size: -
v_call: TRBV6-5
j_call: TRBJ2-7
d_call: -
cdr3_aa: CASTEGDGPYEQYF
cdr3_nt: TGTGCCAGCACTGAAGGGGACGGCCCCTACGAGCAGTACTTC

clone_size: -
v_call: TRBV6-1
j_call: TRBJ2-3
d_call: -
cdr3_aa: CASSVVSQGTDTQYF
cdr3_nt: TGTGCCAGCAGCGTAGTTTCTCAAGGCACAGATACGCAGTATTTT